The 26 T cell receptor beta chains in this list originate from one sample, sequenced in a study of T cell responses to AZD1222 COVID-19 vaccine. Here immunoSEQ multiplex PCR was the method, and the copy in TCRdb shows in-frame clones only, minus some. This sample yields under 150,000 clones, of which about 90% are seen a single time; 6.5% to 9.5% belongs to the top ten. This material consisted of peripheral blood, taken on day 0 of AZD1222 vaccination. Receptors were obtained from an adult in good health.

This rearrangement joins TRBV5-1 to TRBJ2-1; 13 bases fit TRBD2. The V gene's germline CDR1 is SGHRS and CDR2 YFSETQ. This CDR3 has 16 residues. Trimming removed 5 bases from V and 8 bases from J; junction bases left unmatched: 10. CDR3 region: CASSPRLAGGLDEQFF. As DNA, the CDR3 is TGCGCCAGCAGTCCCCGACTAGCGGGGGGTTTAGATGAGCAGTTCTTC.

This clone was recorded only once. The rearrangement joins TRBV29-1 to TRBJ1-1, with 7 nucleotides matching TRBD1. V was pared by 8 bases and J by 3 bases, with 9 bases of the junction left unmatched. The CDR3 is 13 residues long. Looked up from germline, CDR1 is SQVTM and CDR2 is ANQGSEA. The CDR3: CSLITGEDTEAFF. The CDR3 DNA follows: TGCAGCTTAATAACAGGGGAGGACACTGAAGCTTTCTTT. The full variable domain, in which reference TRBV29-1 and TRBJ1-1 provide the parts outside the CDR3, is SAVISQKPSRDICQRGTSLTIQCQVDSQVTMMFWYRQQPGQSLTLIATANQGSEATYESGFVIDKFPISRPNLTFSTLTVSNMSPEDSSIYLCSLITGEDTEAFFGQGTRLTVV.

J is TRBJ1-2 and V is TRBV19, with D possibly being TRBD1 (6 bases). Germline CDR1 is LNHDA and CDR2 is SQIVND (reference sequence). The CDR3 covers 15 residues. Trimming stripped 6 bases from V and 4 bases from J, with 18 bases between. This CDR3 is CASRRIQGGSYGYTF. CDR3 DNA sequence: TGTGCCAGTAGGCGTATCCAAGGGGGGAGCTATGGCTACACCTTC.

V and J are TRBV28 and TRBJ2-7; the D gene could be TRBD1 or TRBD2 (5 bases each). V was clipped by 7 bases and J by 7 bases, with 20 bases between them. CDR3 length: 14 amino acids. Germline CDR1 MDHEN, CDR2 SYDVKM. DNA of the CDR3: TGTGCCAGCATACCTTTATTCTCCGAGGGGGAGCAGTACTTC. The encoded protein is CASIPLFSEGEQYF.

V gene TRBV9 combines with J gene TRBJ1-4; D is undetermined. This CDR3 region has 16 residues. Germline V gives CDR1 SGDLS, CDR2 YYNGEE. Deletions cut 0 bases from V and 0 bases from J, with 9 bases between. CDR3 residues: CASSVGLSSTNEKLFF. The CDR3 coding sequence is TGTGCCAGCAGCGTAGGCCTATCGTCAACTAATGAAAAACTGTTTTTT.

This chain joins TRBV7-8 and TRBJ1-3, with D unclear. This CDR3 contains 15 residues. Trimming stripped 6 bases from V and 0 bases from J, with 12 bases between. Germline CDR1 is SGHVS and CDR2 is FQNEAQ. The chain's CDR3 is CASRRTEYSGNTIYF. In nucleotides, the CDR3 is TGTGCCAGCAGAAGGACCGAATACTCTGGAAACACCATATATTTT. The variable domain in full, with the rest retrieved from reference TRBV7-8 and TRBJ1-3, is GAGVSQSPRYKVAKRGQDVALRCDPISGHVSLFWYQQALGQGPEFLTYFQNEAQLDKSGLPSDRFFAERPEGSVSTLKIQRTQQEDSAVYLCASRRTEYSGNTIYFGEGSWLTVV.

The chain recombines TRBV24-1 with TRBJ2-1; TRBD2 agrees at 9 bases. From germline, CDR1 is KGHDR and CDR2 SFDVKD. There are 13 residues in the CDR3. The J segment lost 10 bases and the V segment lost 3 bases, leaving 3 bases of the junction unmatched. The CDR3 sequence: CATSDASGTEQFF. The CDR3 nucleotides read TGTGCCACCAGTGATGCTAGCGGGACGGAGCAGTTCTTC.

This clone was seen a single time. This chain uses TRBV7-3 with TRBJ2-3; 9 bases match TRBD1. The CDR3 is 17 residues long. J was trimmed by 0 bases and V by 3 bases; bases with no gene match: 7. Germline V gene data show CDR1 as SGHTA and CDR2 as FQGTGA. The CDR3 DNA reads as TGTGCCAGCAGCTTTCCGACAGGGGGGACTAGCACAGATACGCAGTATTTT. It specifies CASSFPTGGTSTDTQYF.

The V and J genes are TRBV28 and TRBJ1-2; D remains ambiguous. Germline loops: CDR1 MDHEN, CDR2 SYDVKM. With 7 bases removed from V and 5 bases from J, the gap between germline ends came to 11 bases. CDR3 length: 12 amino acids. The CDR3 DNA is TGTGCCAGCATCGTACATCCTTATGGCTACACCTTC. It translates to CASIVHPYGYTF.

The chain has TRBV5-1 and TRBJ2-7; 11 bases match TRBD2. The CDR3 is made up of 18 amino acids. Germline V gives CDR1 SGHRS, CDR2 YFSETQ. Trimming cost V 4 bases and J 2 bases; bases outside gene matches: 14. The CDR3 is CASSRQPASGRSTYEQYF. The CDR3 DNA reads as TGCGCCAGCAGCCGACAGCCGGCTAGCGGGAGGAGCACCTACGAGCAGTACTTC.

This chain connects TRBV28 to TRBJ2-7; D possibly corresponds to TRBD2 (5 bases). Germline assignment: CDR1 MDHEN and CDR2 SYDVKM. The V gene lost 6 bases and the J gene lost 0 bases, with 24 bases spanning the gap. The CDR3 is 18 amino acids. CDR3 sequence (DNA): TGTGCCAGCAGGGCACGGGAAGCTACTAGGAGAAACTCCTACGAGCAGTACTTC. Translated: CASRAREATRRNSYEQYF.

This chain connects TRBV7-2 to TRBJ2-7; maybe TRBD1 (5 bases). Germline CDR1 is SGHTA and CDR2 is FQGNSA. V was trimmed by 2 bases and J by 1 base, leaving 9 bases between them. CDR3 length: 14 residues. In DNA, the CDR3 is TGTGCCAGCAGCTTAAATTCAGGGTCCTACGAGCAGTACTTC. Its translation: CASSLNSGSYEQYF.

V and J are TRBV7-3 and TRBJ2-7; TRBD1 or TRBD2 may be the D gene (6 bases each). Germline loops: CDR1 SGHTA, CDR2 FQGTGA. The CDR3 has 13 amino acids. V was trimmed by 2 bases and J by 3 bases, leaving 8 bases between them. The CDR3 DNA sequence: TGTGCCAGCAGCTTAGAGGGGGGCTACGAGCAGTACTTC. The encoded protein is CASSLEGGYEQYF.

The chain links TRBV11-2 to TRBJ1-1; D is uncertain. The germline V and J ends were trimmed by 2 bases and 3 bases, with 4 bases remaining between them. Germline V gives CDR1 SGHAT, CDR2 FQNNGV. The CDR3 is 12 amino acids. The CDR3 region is CASSLRDTEAFF. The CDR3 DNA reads TGTGCCAGCAGCTTAAGAGACACTGAAGCTTTCTTT.

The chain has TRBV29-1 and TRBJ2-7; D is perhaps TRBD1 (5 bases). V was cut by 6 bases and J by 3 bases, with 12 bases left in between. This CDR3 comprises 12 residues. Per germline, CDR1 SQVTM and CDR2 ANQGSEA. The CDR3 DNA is TGCAGCGTCTCCCCGGACAACTACGAGCAGTACTTC. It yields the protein CSVSPDNYEQYF.

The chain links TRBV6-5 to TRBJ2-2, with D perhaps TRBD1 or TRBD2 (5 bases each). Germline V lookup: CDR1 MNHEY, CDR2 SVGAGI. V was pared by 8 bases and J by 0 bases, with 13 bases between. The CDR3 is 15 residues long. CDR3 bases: TGTGCCAGCTACTGGGGACCTTCGAACACCGGGGAGCTGTTTTTT. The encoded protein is CASYWGPSNTGELFF.

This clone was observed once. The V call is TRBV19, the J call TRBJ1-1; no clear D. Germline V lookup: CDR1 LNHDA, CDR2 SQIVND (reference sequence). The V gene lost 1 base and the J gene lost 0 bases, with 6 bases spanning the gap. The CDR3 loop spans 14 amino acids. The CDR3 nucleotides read TGTGCCAGTAGTATAGGGTATATGAACACTGAAGCTTTCTTT. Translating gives CASSIGYMNTEAFF.

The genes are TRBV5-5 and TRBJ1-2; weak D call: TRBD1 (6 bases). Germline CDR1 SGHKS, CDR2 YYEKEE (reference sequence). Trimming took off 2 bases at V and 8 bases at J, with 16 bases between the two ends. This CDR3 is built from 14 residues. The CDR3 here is CASSFPGRGEGYTF. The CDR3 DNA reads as TGTGCCAGCAGCTTTCCCGGCAGGGGTGAGGGCTACACCTTC.

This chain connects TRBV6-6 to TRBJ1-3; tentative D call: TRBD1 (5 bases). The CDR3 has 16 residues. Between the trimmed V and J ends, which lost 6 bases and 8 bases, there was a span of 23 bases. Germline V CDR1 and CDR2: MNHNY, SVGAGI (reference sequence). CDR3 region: CASSRSAGLVGDTIYF. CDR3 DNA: TGTGCCAGCAGCCGATCAGCAGGGTTGGTAGGGGACACCATATATTTT.

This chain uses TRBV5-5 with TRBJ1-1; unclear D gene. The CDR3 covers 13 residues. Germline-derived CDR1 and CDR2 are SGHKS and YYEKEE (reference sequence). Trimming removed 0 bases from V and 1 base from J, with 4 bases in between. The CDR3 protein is CASSLETNTEAFF. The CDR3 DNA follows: TGTGCCAGCAGCTTGGAAACGAACACTGAAGCTTTCTTT.

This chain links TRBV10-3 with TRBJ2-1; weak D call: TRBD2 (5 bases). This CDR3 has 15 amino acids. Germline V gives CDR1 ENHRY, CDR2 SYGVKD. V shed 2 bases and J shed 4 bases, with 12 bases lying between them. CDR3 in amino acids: CAISEGSSRYNEQFF. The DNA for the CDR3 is TGTGCCATCAGTGAGGGGAGCAGTCGGTACAATGAGCAGTTCTTC.

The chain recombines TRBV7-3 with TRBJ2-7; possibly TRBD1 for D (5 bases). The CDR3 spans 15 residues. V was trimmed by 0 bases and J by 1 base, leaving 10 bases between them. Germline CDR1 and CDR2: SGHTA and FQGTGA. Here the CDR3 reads CASSLTGVGSYEQYF. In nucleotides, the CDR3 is TGTGCCAGCAGCTTAACAGGGGTCGGTTCCTACGAGCAGTACTTC.

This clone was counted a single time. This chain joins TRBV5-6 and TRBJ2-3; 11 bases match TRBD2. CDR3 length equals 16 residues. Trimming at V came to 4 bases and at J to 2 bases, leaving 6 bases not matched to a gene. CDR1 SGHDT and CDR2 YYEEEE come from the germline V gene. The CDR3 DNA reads TGTGCCAGCAGCCCTGGGACTAGCGGTTACACAGATACGCAGTATTTT. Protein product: CASSPGTSGYTDTQYF.

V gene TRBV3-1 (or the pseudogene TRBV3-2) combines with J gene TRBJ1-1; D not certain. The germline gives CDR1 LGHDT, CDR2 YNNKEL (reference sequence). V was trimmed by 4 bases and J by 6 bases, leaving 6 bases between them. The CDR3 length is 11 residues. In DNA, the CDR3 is TGTGCCAGCAGCCTGGAGGCTGAAGCTTTCTTT. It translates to CASSLEAEAFF.

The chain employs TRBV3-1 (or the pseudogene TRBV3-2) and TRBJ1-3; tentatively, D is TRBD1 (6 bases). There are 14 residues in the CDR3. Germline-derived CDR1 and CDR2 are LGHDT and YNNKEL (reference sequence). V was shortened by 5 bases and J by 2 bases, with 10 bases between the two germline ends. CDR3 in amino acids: CASSFRGAGNTIYF. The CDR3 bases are TGTGCCAGCAGCTTCAGGGGTGCTGGAAACACCATATATTTT.

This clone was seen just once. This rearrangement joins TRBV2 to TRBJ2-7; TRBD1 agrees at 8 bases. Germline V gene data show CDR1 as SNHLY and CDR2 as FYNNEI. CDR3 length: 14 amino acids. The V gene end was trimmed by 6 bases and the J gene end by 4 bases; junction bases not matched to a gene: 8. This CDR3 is CASSGGQGLYEQYF. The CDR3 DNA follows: TGTGCCAGCAGCGGAGGACAGGGACTTTACGAGCAGTACTTC.